This entry is about one T cell receptor beta chain. What it recognizes is unknown. The table came from immunoSEQ multiplex PCR; TCRdb's copy has only in-frame clones and leaves some out. The table records approximately 810,000 clones, around 92% of them present only once. It was CD45RO-negative cells, positively selected for CCR7, that made up naive CD8 cells, with terminally differentiated effector memory CD45RA+ cells excluded. These data come from a study of shared clonotypes between healthy human individuals. Across the whole study: The people who gave samples were two women and a few men aged 18 to 49. Notes on the study in general: Blood was the sole source, and tissue repertoires probably differ.

After removal of 3 bases from V and 3 bases from J, the junction contained 9 bases not matched to a gene. The V gene's germline CDR1 is MDHEN and CDR2 SYDVKM. The CDR3 runs 16 residues. The sequence was collected from a man younger than 40 in good health. Specimen: naive CD8+ T cells sorted from blood. The chain uses TRBV28 and TRBJ2-5; 8 bases are a match to TRBD1. CDR3 sequence: CASSFPGGAEEETQYF. The CDR3 region has the DNA TGTGCCAGCAGTTTCCCAGGGGGCGCCGAGGAAGAGACCCAGTACTTC.